This passage covers 14 T cell receptor beta chains from one sample sequenced in a study of blood T cell repertoires in COVID-19. The assay was immunoSEQ multiplex PCR, and TCRdb's table has in-frame clones only and misses some. The table shows tens of thousands of clones, with 87% occurring only once. The source material was peripheral blood. Receptor source: a human donor with acute or convalescent COVID-19. The donor label of this sample is uncertain.

The V call is TRBV5-1, the J call TRBJ2-1; TRBD2 agrees at 13 bases. Germline values: CDR1 SGHRS, CDR2 YFSETQ. The CDR3 runs to 16 residues. The V segment lost 4 bases and the J segment 7 bases; nucleotides outside the gene matches: 8. This CDR3 is CASSVPGLAGNNEQFF. CDR3 DNA: TGCGCCAGCAGCGTACCGGGACTAGCGGGGAATAATGAGCAGTTCTTC.

V usage is TRBV6-2 or TRBV6-3 and J usage is TRBJ2-7; TRBD2 aligns across 9 bases. This CDR3 has 15 residues. Germline V gene sequence: CDR1 MNHEY, CDR2 SVGEGT. J was trimmed by 3 bases and V by 2 bases; bases with no gene match: 5. Here the CDR3 reads CASSYGGSGGYEQYF. DNA for the CDR3: TGTGCCAGCAGTTACGGGGGTAGCGGGGGCTACGAGCAGTACTTC.

The chain couples TRBV11-2 to TRBJ1-2, with 10 bases lining up with TRBD1. Trimming at V came to 1 base and at J to 6 bases, leaving 8 bases not matched to a gene. The germline CDR1 and CDR2 sequences are SGHAT and FQNNGV. The CDR3 extends over 16 amino acids. In DNA form, the CDR3 reads TGTGCCAGCAGCTTAGGGAGACAGGGGGCGCAAAATGGCTACACCTTC. It encodes CASSLGRQGAQNGYTF.

V usage is TRBV2 and J usage is TRBJ2-1; maybe TRBD2 (6 bases). Per germline, CDR1 SNHLY and CDR2 FYNNEI. V lost 7 bases and J lost 8, with 18 bases in between. The CDR3 runs 14 residues. CDR3 nucleotide sequence: TGTGCCAGCAAGGTGCGGGGCCAAGGAGATGAGCAGTTCTTC. Amino acids: CASKVRGQGDEQFF.

The genes are TRBV21-1 and TRBJ2-7; TRBD2, the D gene given by the table, was not confirmed from the DNA. TRBV21-1 is a known pseudogene. The CDR3 sequence is 14 residues long. CDR3 sequence reads: CASSKARSTYEQYF. The CDR3 DNA is TGTGCCAGCAGCAAAGCGAGGAGTACCTACGAGCAGTACTTC.

In this sample, this clone turned up a few times. The chain uses TRBV6-5 and TRBJ1-6; 11 bases fit TRBD1. V lost 5 bases and J lost 7; bases outside the gene matches: 4. The CDR3 loop spans 15 amino acids. Germline CDR1 is MNHEY and CDR2 is SVGAGI. The CDR3 loop reads CASSQGDRGNSPLHF. Here the CDR3 DNA reads TGTGCCAGCAGTCAGGGGGACAGGGGGAATTCACCCCTCCACTTT.

This chain joins TRBV6-5 and TRBJ1-4, with D perhaps TRBD1 (6 bases). The length of the CDR3 is 15 residues. CDR1 is MNHEY, CDR2 SVGAGI, per germline. The V gene lost 5 bases and the J gene lost 4 bases, with 14 bases spanning the gap. The CDR3 bases are TGTGCCAGCAGTCGCAGGGGCTCCGGTAATGAAAAACTGTTTTTT. This codes for CASSRRGSGNEKLFF.

This chain joins TRBV5-1 and TRBJ2-7, with unresolved D. CDR3 length equals 14 residues. Germline CDR1 SGHRS, CDR2 YFSETQ. Trimming pared 3 bases from V and 7 bases from J, leaving 17 bases between. The DNA for the CDR3 is TGCGCCAGCAGCTCAACGATGGGCCTGGGTGAGCAGTACTTC. Its translation is CASSSTMGLGEQYF.

This clone was seen only once. V gene TRBV9 combines with J gene TRBJ2-1; a weak D match, TRBD2 (6 bases). V lost 0 bases and J 10 bases, leaving 14 bases between the germline ends. The CDR3 extends over 14 amino acids. Germline CDR1 and CDR2: SGDLS and YYNGEE. Here the CDR3 DNA reads TGTGCCAGCAGCGTAGACCTCTTGGGACTCGAGCAGTTCTTC. Translation gives CASSVDLLGLEQFF.

The chain uses TRBV20-1 and TRBJ2-5; 13 bases are shared with TRBD2. Germline lookup yields CDR1 DFQATT and CDR2 SNEGSKA (reference sequence). The CDR3 sequence is 15 residues long. After removal of 3 bases from V and 5 bases from J, the junction contained 6 bases not matched to a gene. The CDR3 reads CSASTSGGAFETQYF. The CDR3 DNA sequence: TGCAGTGCTAGTACTAGCGGGGGGGCCTTTGAGACCCAGTACTTC.

The V call is TRBV9, the J call TRBJ1-1; D unresolved. This CDR3 has 15 residues. V lost 0 bases to trimming and J lost 0 bases, with 9 bases between them. Germline V gene data show CDR1 as SGDLS and CDR2 as YYNGEE. The CDR3 loop reads CASSVDGSLNTEAFF. The CDR3 nucleotides read TGTGCCAGCAGCGTAGACGGGAGCCTGAACACTGAAGCTTTCTTT.

The chain couples TRBV28 to TRBJ2-3; D not certain. The CDR3 totals 12 residues. The germline gives CDR1 MDHEN, CDR2 SYDVKM. The V gene lost 7 bases and the J gene lost 3 bases, with 8 bases spanning the gap. CDR3 amino acids: CASTSGTDTQYF. The CDR3 bases are TGTGCCAGCACCTCAGGTACAGATACGCAGTATTTT. The entire variable domain, with the rest obtained from reference TRBV28 and TRBJ2-3, is as follows: DVKVTQSSRYLVKRTGEKVFLECVQDMDHENMFWYRQDPGLGLRLIYFSYDVKMKEKGDIPEGYSVSREKKERFSLILESASTNQTSMYLCASTSGTDTQYFGPGTRLTVL.

The rearrangement uses TRBV27 and TRBJ2-7; 10 positions match TRBD1. Germline V lookup: CDR1 MNHEY, CDR2 SMNVEV (reference sequence). There are 16 residues in the CDR3. V trimming: 5 bases; J trimming: 1 base; junction bases outside the gene matches: 8. The CDR3 coding sequence is TGTGCCAGCAGTCTCCGACAGGGGGCGAGGTCCTACGAGCAGTACTTC. Translation: CASSLRQGARSYEQYF.

V and J are TRBV14 and TRBJ2-5, with TRBD2 matching over 14 bases. Unmatched junction bases numbered 15, after V lost 4 bases and J lost 5 bases. CDR1 is SGHDN and CDR2 is FVKESK in the germline V gene. There are 19 residues in the CDR3. DNA of the CDR3: TGTGCCAGCAGCCCCCGTCCCCCTGGACTAGCGGGGGGCGGGGAGACCCAGTACTTC. Translating it yields CASSPRPPGLAGGGETQYF.